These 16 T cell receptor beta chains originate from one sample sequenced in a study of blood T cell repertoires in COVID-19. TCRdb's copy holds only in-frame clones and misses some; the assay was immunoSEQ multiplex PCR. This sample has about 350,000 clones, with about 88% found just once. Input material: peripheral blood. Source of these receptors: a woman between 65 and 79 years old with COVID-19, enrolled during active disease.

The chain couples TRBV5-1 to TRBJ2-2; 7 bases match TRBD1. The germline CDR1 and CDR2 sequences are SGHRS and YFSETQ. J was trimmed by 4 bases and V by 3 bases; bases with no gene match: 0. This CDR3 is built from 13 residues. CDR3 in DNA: TGCGCCAGCAGCTGGACAGGCACCGGGGAGCTGTTTTTT. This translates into CASSWTGTGELFF. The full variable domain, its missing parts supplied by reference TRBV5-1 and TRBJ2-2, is KAGVTQTPRYLIKTRGQQVTLSCSPISGHRSVSWYQQTPGQGLQFLFEYFSETQRNKGNFPGRFSGRQFSNSRSEMNVSTLELGDSALYLCASSWTGTGELFFGEGSRLTVL.

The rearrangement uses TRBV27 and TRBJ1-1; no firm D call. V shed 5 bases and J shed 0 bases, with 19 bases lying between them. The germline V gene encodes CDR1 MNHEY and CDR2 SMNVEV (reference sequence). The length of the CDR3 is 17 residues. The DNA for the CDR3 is TGTGCCAGCAGTCCCCCCACTAGTCTTTTAGTGAACACTGAAGCTTTCTTT. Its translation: CASSPPTSLLVNTEAFF.

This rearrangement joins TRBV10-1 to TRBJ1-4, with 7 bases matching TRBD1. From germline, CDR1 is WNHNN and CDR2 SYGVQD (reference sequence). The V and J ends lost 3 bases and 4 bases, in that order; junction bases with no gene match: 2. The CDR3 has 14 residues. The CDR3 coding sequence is TGCGCCAGCAGTGACGGGACAGTTAATGAAAAACTGTTTTTT. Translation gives CASSDGTVNEKLFF.

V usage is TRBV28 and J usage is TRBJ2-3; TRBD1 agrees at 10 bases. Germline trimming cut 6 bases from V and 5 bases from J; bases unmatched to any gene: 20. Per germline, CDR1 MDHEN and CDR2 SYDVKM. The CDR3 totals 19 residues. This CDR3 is CASRGTGAGAIAGGDTQYF. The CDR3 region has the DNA TGTGCCAGCAGAGGGACAGGGGCCGGCGCAATCGCGGGTGGAGATACGCAGTATTTT.

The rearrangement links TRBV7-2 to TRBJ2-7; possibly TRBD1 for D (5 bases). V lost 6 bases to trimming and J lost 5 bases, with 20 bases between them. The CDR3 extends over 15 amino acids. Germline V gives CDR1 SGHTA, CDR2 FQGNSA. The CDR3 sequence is CASSSQSGAGHEQYF. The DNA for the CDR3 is TGTGCCAGCAGTTCTCAATCGGGTGCAGGGCACGAGCAGTACTTC.

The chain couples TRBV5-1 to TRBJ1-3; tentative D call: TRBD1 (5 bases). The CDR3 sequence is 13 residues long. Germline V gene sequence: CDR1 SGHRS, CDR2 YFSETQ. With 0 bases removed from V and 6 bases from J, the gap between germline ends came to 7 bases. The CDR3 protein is CASSLGRENTIYF. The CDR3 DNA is TGCGCCAGCAGCTTGGGCAGGGAAAACACCATATATTTT.

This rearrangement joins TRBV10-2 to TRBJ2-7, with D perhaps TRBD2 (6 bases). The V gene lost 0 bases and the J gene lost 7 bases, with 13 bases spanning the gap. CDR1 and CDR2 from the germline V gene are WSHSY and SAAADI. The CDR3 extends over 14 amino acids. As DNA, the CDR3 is TGCGCCAGCAGTGAGTCGGGCGGAGGGCGAGAGCAGTACTTC. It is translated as CASSESGGGREQYF.

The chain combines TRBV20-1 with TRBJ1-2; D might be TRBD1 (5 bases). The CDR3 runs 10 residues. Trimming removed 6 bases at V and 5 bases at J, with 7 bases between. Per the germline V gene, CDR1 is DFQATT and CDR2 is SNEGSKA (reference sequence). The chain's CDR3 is CSAPGYGYTF. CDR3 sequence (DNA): TGCAGTGCGCCAGGGTATGGCTACACCTTC.

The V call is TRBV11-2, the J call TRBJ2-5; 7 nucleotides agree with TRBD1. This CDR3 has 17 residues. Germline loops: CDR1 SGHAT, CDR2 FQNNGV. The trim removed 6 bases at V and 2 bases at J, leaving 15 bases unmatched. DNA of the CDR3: TGTGCCAGCAGATCCCCCGGGAAGGGACAGTCACAAGAGACCCAGTACTTC. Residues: CASRSPGKGQSQETQYF. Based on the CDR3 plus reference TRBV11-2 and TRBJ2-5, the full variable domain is EAGVAQSPRYKIIEKRQSVAFWCNPISGHATLYWYQQILGQGPKLLIQFQNNGVVDDSQLPKDRFSAERLKGVDSTLKIQPAKLEDSAVYLCASRSPGKGQSQETQYFGPGTRLLVL.

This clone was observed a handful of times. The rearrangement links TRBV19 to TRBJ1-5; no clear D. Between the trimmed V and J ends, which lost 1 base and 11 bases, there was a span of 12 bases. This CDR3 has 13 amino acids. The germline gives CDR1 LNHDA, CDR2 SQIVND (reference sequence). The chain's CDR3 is CASSIVEGRSQHF. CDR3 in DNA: TGTGCCAGTAGTATAGTGGAAGGGAGGTCCCAGCATTTT.

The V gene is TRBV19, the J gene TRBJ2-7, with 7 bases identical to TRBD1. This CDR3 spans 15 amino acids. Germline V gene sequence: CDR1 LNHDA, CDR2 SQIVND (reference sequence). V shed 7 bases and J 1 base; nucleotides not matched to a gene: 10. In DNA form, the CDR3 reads TGTGCCAGTACTCCCGACAGGGAACGGTCCTACGAGCAGTACTTC. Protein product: CASTPDRERSYEQYF.

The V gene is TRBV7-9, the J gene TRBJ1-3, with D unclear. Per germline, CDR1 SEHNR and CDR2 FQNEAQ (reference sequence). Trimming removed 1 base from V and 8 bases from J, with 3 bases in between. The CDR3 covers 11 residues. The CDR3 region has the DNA TGTGCCAGCAGCTTAGTAGACACCATATATTTT. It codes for CASSLVDTIYF.

CDR3 in amino acids: CASSPGTDYYGYTF. The CDR3, as DNA: TGTGCCAGCAGCCCCGGGACAGACTACTATGGCTACACCTTC. This chain uses TRBV13 with TRBJ1-2; 7 nucleotides agree with TRBD1. Germline trimming cut 5 bases from V and 3 bases from J; bases unmatched to any gene: 6. Germline V gives CDR1 PRHDT, CDR2 FYEKMQ (reference sequence). The CDR3 loop spans 14 amino acids.

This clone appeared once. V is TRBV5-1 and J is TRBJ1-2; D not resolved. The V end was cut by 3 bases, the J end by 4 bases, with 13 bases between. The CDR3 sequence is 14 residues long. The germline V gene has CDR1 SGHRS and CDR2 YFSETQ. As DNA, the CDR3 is TGCGCCAGCAGCTCAGACCGGGAGGGCTATGGCTACACCTTC. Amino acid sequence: CASSSDREGYGYTF.

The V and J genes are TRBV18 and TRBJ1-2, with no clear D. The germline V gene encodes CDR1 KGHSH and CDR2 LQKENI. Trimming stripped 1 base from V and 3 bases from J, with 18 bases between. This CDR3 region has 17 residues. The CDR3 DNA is TGTGCCAGCTCACCACTGAGTTCCCACGCCACCGACTATGGCTACACCTTC. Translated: CASSPLSSHATDYGYTF.

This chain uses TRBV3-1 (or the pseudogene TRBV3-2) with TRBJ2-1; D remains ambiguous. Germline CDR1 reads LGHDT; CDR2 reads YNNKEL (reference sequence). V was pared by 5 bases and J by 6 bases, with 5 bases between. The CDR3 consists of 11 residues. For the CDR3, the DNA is TGTGCCAGCAGCGTATCCAATGAGCAGTTCTTC. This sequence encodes CASSVSNEQFF.